This T cell receptor (beta chain) was sequenced in a study of T cells expressing NK-cell markers (dated by TCRdb to 2020 to 2022). About the investigation overall: Three sorted T-cell subsets (CD3+CD56+NKG2C+, CD3+CD56+NKG2C- and CD3+CD56-NKG2C+) from several donors had their TCR beta-chain repertoires profiled. Among the eight sequenced donors, seven were HCMV-seropositive and one was HCMV-seronegative. The study sequenced eight donors, all healthy volunteers chosen at random: three men and five women. Illumina HiSeq 2000/2500, MiSeq or NextSeq was used to sequence libraries as 2 x 150 bp reads. Overall study results and their limits: Whether the expanded NKG2C-expressing T cell clones were specific for HCMV antigens remained unclear. In several donors, the dominant CD3+CD56+NKG2C+ clonotypes ranked among the top 10 CD8+ clonotypes, making up roughly 1.0-8% of CD8+ T cells. Those dominant clonotypes were again the most abundant among CD3+CD56-NKG2C+ cells in four donors, at about 25-60.1%.

HCMV-specific IgG was detected in serum with a commercial ELISA kit to determine HCMV serostatus. Peripheral blood mononuclear cells were isolated from blood by Ficoll density gradient centrifugation. The instrument was an Illumina HiSeq 2000. The TCR beta cDNA libraries were made using 5'RACE template switching, a step that added both a universal primer site and unique molecular identifiers. cDNA synthesis was primed from the TCR beta constant segment and was followed by two successive PCR amplification steps. The source study handled its data this way. MIGEC handled demultiplexing of the reads and grouping by UMI, while MiTCR was used to assemble and quantify clonotypes. Only TCR cDNA sequences supported by at least two reads were kept to exclude erroneous sequences. The tcR package was used for downstream repertoire analysis, and clonotypes were matched across fractions by CDR3 nucleotide sequence plus V segment. VDJmatch was used to annotate antigen specificity against VDJdb, with one amino acid substitution in CDR3 allowed. TCRdb reprocessed the reads and assigns one entry to each CDR3 protein sequence, leaving out DNA. None of the V and J calls come from the authors' own analysis; TCRdb made them. The sample has about 370,000 distinct CDR3 sequences on record. About 11% of the sample comes from the top ten.

Remarks on this clonotype: Its recognized antigen is unknown.

There are 15 amino acids in the CDR3, from cysteine to phenylalanine inclusive. No nucleotide data were recorded. CDR1 and CDR2 were assigned from the germline V gene as SGHVS and FQNEAQ. Sequenced input: blood T cells: a sorted CD56 or NKG2C T cell subset, CD4+ or CD8+ T cells, or bulk PBMC T cells (not recorded which). The TCR originated in a woman aged 45-60 years in good health. Donor details come from another sample of the same person, matched by shared clones. The sequence joins TRBV7-8 to TRBJ2-3; with no DNA, the TCRdb D assignment of TRBD2 cannot be verified. The CDR3 reads CASSPEVTLPDTQYF. Beyond the CDR3, the reference TRBV7-8 and TRBJ2-3 genes provide the residues; the full variable domain reads: GAGVSQSPRYKVAKRGQDVALRCDPISGHVSLFWYQQALGQGPEFLTYFQNEAQLDKSGLPSDRFFAERPEGSVSTLKIQRTQQEDSAVYLCASSPEVTLPDTQYFGPGTRLTVL.